Listed below are T cell receptor beta chains from one sample, sequenced in a study of metastatic and nonmetastatic thyroid tumors. TCRdb ran MiXCR on the PCR reads. Here the sample spans 35,000 to 45,000 clones, 12% being singletons. Sequencing was carried out using blood. The source is a male donor with papillary thyroid cancer or a benign thyroid nodule (not recorded which). Some clones in this sample may be carry-over from other donors' samples. Each CDR3 is given with its conserved first and last residue. A D gene is named only where the DNA matches it firmly. Size tells how often a clone was seen (once, few, many) or the class of an expanded clone, and some rows leave it out.

len	d_gene	abundance	v_gene	j_gene	CDR3nt	CDR3aa
14	TRBD2	few	TRBV12-3/TRBV12-4	TRBJ2-1	TGTGCCAGCAGTTTCACGGGGGGGCCAGGCGAGCAGTTCTTC	CASSFTGGPGEQFF
18	TRBD1	few	TRBV5-1	TRBJ2-3	TGCGCCAGCAGCTTAGTACCCCAGGGGGCCAGGTACACAGATACGCAGTATTTT	CASSLVPQGARYTDTQYF
15	.	.	TRBV5-1	TRBJ1-1	TGCGCCAGCAGCTTGGGACCAGGGGCTAACACTGAAGCTTTCTTT	CASSLGPGANTEAFF
15	TRBD1	.	TRBV6-1	TRBJ1-5	TGTGCCAGCAGTGAGGGAACAGGGGGCAGTCAGCCCCAGCATTTT	CASSEGTGGSQPQHF
14	.	.	TRBV28	TRBJ1-2	TGTGTCAGCATTTCCCCCAGGGCGGTGCGTGGCTACACCTTC	CVSISPRAVRGYTF
16	TRBD2	many	TRBV4-1	TRBJ2-3	TGCGCCAGCCGTGCCCTACTAGCTGGGAGGGGAGATACGCAGTATTTT	CASRALLAGRGDTQYF
13	TRBD1	many	TRBV27	TRBJ1-1	TGTGCCAGCAGAGGACAGGGGGCATCCGAAGCTTTCTTT	CASRGQGASEAFF
13	.	many	TRBV9	TRBJ1-4	TGTGCCAGCAGCCCACAGGGAGGTGAAAAACTGTTTTTT	CASSPQGGEKLFF
21	TRBD2	many	TRBV7-6	TRBJ2-6	TGTGCCAGCAGCTTAGAGCTGGGGGGACTAGCGGGGTACTCTGGGGCCAACGTCCTGACTTTC	CASSLELGGLAGYSGANVLTF
15	.	many	TRBV5-5	TRBJ1-3	TGTGCCAGCACCATGGACAGTCTCTCTGGAAACACCATATATTTT	CASTMDSLSGNTIYF
14	TRBD1	few	TRBV6-2/TRBV6-3	TRBJ2-7	TGTGCCAGCAGCTCCTTGACAGGGGATGACGAGCAGTACTTC	CASSSLTGDDEQYF
15	.	many	TRBV11-2	TRBJ2-1	TGTGCCAGCAGCCACGATTGGACTGCAAATAATGAGCAGTTCTTC	CASSHDWTANNEQFF
14	TRBD2	many	TRBV19	TRBJ2-3	TGTGCCAGTAGTGCCGGGACTAGCGGGAGACGGGAGTATTTT	CASSAGTSGRREYF
15	TRBD1	many	TRBV27	TRBJ1-5	TGTGCCAGCAGTTCCGGACAGGGGTCTGTTCAGCCCCAGCATTTT	CASSSGQGSVQPQHF
19	TRBD1	few	TRBV4-2	TRBJ1-3	TGTGCCAGCAGCCAAGATGGGACAGGAGACCTCCTCTCTGGAAACACCATATATTTT	CASSQDGTGDLLSGNTIYF
12	.	many	TRBV6-4	TRBJ2-2	TGTGCCAGCAGTGACGGCACCGGGGAGCTGTTTTTT	CASSDGTGELFF
15	.	many	TRBV11-2	TRBJ2-1	TGTGCCAGCAGCTTAAATCGTGAACCGTCGGTGCAGCAGTTCTTC	CASSLNREPSVQQFF
12	.	few	TRBV28	TRBJ2-7	TGTGCCAGCAGTTGCGGCCGGTGCGAGCAGTACTTC	CASSCGRCEQYF
12	.	.	TRBV9	TRBJ1-4	TGTGCCAGCAGCGGCACGGATGAAAAACTGTTTTTT	CASSGTDEKLFF
11	TRBD1	many	TRBV6-4	TRBJ1-2	TGTGCCAGCGGGACAGACTATGGCTACACCTTC	CASGTDYGYTF
15	.	.	TRBV2	TRBJ2-7	TGTGCCAGCAGTATTGGGACCTCGAGTACCTACGAGCAGTACTTC	CASSIGTSSTYEQYF
15	TRBD2	medium-sized	TRBV28	TRBJ2-7	TGTGCCAGCAGTTTAAGGCTAGCGGCCGCCTACGAGCAGTACTTC	CASSLRLAAAYEQYF
13	.	medium-sized	TRBV28	TRBJ2-7	TGTGCCAGTCGCGACCGAATCCCTGGGGAGCAGTACTTC	CASRDRIPGEQYF
15	.	many	TRBV6-4	TRBJ2-5	TGTGCCAGCAGCGCTAGCGGAGAGGGGGGGGAGACCCAGTACTTC	CASSASGEGGETQYF
13	TRBD1	few	TRBV28	TRBJ2-7	TGTGCCATCCGCACGGGACAGTGGGCTGGGCAGTACTTC	CAIRTGQWAGQYF
13	.	.	TRBV18	TRBJ1-5	TGTGCCAGCTCACCGGGCAGCAATCAGCCCCAGCATTTT	CASSPGSNQPQHF
12	TRBD1	many	TRBV28	TRBJ1-1	TGTGCCACCTTACAGGGGGCCACTGAAGCTTTCTTT	CATLQGATEAFF
15	TRBD1	many	TRBV5-1	TRBJ2-1	TGCGCCAGCAGCCCCGGGACAGGCTCCTACAATGAGCAGTTCTTC	CASSPGTGSYNEQFF
13	.	.	TRBV20-1	TRBJ2-7	TGCAGTGCTCCAAGAGGGGCCCTCATCGAGCAGTACTTC	CSAPRGALIEQYF
13	.	many	TRBV19	TRBJ2-7	TGTGCCAGTAGCCGTCGAGAGTCCTACGAGCAGTACTTC	CASSRRESYEQYF
16	.	many	TRBV29-1	TRBJ2-3	TGCAGCGTTGAAGATCTTCAGGGGGGTTCCACAGATACGCAGTATTTT	CSVEDLQGGSTDTQYF
13	TRBD1	medium-sized	TRBV6-2/TRBV6-3	TRBJ1-2	TGTGCCAGCGTGGATGGACAGGGTGGCGGCTACACCTTC	CASVDGQGGGYTF
15	.	many	TRBV30	TRBJ1-2	TGTGCCTGGAGTCCTAGGGGGGCGATGGGCTATGGCTACACCTTC	CAWSPRGAMGYGYTF
12	TRBD1	few	TRBV5-4	TRBJ2-7	TGTGCCGTTAGACAGGGGGCCTACGAGCAGTACTTC	CAVRQGAYEQYF
15	.	.	TRBV5-1	TRBJ2-2	TGCGCCAGCAGCTTGGCCGGGATGAACACCGGGGAGCTGTTTTTT	CASSLAGMNTGELFF
14	.	many	TRBV2	TRBJ2-5	TGTGCCAGCAGTGCCCTGACGGGATCAGAGACCCAGTACTTC	CASSALTGSETQYF
13	.	many	TRBV19	TRBJ1-1	TGTGCCAGTAGTATAGGCGGGTCGGCTGAAGCTTTCTTT	CASSIGGSAEAFF
14	TRBD1	many	TRBV5-1	TRBJ2-5	TGCGCCAGCAGACATGGACAGGGGGACGAGACCCAGTACTTC	CASRHGQGDETQYF
16	.	many	TRBV28	TRBJ2-6	TGTGCCAGCAGTTTAAACAACAGCCCTGGGGCCAACGTCCTGACTTTC	CASSLNNSPGANVLTF
12	.	few	TRBV19	TRBJ1-2	TGTGCCAGTAGCGGTGAGAACTATGGCTACACCTTC	CASSGENYGYTF
11	.	many	TRBV20-1	TRBJ2-5	TGCAGTGCTGGGGGGGGGGCGACCCAGTACTTC	CSAGGGATQYF
19	TRBD2	few	TRBV28	TRBJ2-1	TGTGCCAGCAGTTTATTCGGGACTAGCGGGAGGAATTCCTACAATGAGCAGCTCTTC	CASSLFGTSGRNSYNEQLF
14	.	.	TRBV28	TRBJ1-1	TGTGCCAGCAGTTTACCGGGGGCCGCTACTGAATCTTTCTTT	CASSLPGAATESFF
14	.	many	TRBV5-1	TRBJ1-1	TGCGCCAGCAGCTTGCTCGACTTGAACACTGAAGCTTTCTTT	CASSLLDLNTEAFF
19	TRBD2	few	TRBV30	TRBJ2-3	TGTGCCTGGAGTGTATTCGGCGGGAGGGCCGGTAGAGGCACAGATACGCAGTATTTT	CAWSVFGGRAGRGTDTQYF
16	TRBD1	.	TRBV3-1	TRBJ2-3	TGTGCCAGCAGCCACTTGGGACAGGACAGCACAGATACGCAGTATTTT	CASSHLGQDSTDTQYF
13	TRBD1	many	TRBV7-2	TRBJ2-5	TGTGCCAGCAGCACGGGACAGGGGCGGACCCAGTACTTC	CASSTGQGRTQYF
14	.	many	TRBV5-1	TRBJ2-7	TGCGCCAGCAGCTTGGATAGAGACGTCTACGAGCAGTACTTC	CASSLDRDVYEQYF
13	.	many	TRBV9	TRBJ2-1	TGTGCCAGCAGCGTTTCGGGAGCAAATGAGCAGTTCTTC	CASSVSGANEQFF
15	.	many	TRBV29-1	TRBJ1-1	TGCAGCGTTGCTACGGGGGAGGTTAGGAACACTGAAGCTTTCTTT	CSVATGEVRNTEAFF
13	.	medium-sized	TRBV6-1	TRBJ1-2	TGTGCCAGCAGTGATCTACGGGGCTATGGCTACACCTTC	CASSDLRGYGYTF
14	.	medium-sized	TRBV6-2/TRBV6-3	TRBJ2-7	TGTGCCAGCAGTCCCCTGAGTGGCCCCTACGAGCAGTACTTC	CASSPLSGPYEQYF
14	TRBD1	many	TRBV20-1	TRBJ1-2	TGCAGTGCTAGAGTATCAGGGGGCGACTATGGCTACACCTTC	CSARVSGGDYGYTF
13	.	many	TRBV20-1	TRBJ1-1	TGCAGTGCCTTCGAAAGGCTGAACACTGAAGCTTTCTTT	CSAFERLNTEAFF
15	.	many	TRBV11-1	TRBJ2-3	TGTGCCAGCAGCCCAAATGGGGGGTGGGGAGATACGCAGTATTTT	CASSPNGGWGDTQYF
17	TRBD2	many	TRBV9	TRBJ2-7	TGTGCCAGCAGCGGAAAAGGGACTAGCGGACCCACCTACGAGCAGTACTTC	CASSGKGTSGPTYEQYF
11	.	many	TRBV29-1	TRBJ1-1	TGCAGCGTTTGGACGGGAGTAAGGGCTTTCTTT	CSVWTGVRAFF